A selection of T cell receptor beta chains follows, all from one sample in a study of T cell repertoires in cytomegalovirus infection. From the reads, TCRdb called clonotypes with MiXCR, one entry per CDR3 protein. The repertoire holds approximately 400,000 distinct CDR3 sequences, roughly 31% seen once, with roughly an eighth in the top ten. The material sequenced was PBMCs. The receptor source for this set is a human donor in good health (CMV status not recorded). Some clones in this sample may be carry-over from other donors' samples. Both conserved end residues are part of each CDR3. The D gene is left open where the match is weak. The listing skips clone size in some rows; elsewhere it reads once, few, many or a size class.

J gene: TRBJ2-7
V gene: TRBV27
CDR3 length: 14
clone size: few
D gene: TRBD1
CDR3 DNA: TGTGCCAGCAGTTATGGGACAGGGGCCCACGAGCAGTACTTC
CDR3 protein: CASSYGTGAHEQYF

J gene: TRBJ2-7
V gene: TRBV9
CDR3 length: 14
clone size: few
D gene: .
CDR3 DNA: TGTGCCAGCAGCGTAGGACAGGGAGGTCGCGAGCAGTACTTC
CDR3 protein: CASSVGQGGREQYF

J gene: TRBJ2-7
V gene: TRBV5-6
CDR3 length: 13
clone size: once
D gene: .
CDR3 DNA: TGTGCCAGCAGTACACAGGGGACTCACGAGCAGTACTTC
CDR3 protein: CASSTQGTHEQYF

J gene: TRBJ2-7
V gene: TRBV12-3/TRBV12-4
CDR3 length: 12
clone size: many
D gene: .
CDR3 DNA: TGTGCCAGCAGTTGGACGTCCGACGAGCAGTACTTC
CDR3 protein: CASSWTSDEQYF

J gene: TRBJ2-5
V gene: TRBV7-2
CDR3 length: 17
clone size: many
D gene: TRBD2
CDR3 DNA: TGTGCCAGCAGACCCTCTAGAGCGGGGCGGTACCAAGAGACCCAGTACTTC
CDR3 protein: CASRPSRAGRYQETQYF

J gene: TRBJ1-2
V gene: TRBV7-2
CDR3 length: 11
clone size: many
D gene: .
CDR3 DNA: TGTGCCAGCAGCTTAGACTCTGGCTACACCTTC
CDR3 protein: CASSLDSGYTF

J gene: TRBJ2-1
V gene: TRBV28
CDR3 length: 13
clone size: .
D gene: .
CDR3 DNA: TGTGCCAGCAGTTTATCAGCAGGGAATGAGCAGTTCTTC
CDR3 protein: CASSLSAGNEQFF

J gene: TRBJ2-3
V gene: TRBV2
CDR3 length: 14
clone size: .
D gene: .
CDR3 DNA: TGTGCCAGCAGTGAAGCGCATAGAGCAGATACGCAGTATTTT
CDR3 protein: CASSEAHRADTQYF

J gene: TRBJ2-5
V gene: TRBV12-3/TRBV12-4
CDR3 length: 12
clone size: .
D gene: .
CDR3 DNA: TGTGCCAGCAGTTTCACAGCGGAGACCCAGTACTTC
CDR3 protein: CASSFTAETQYF

J gene: TRBJ1-1
V gene: TRBV12-3/TRBV12-4
CDR3 length: 14
clone size: .
D gene: .
CDR3 DNA: TGTGCCGGCGGCCGAGGACACTCTAACACTGAAGCTTTCTTT
CDR3 protein: CAGGRGHSNTEAFF

J gene: TRBJ2-2
V gene: TRBV7-9
CDR3 length: 14
clone size: many
D gene: .
CDR3 DNA: TGTGCCAGCAGCTTGAAATCGAACACCGGGGAGCTGTTTTTT
CDR3 protein: CASSLKSNTGELFF

J gene: TRBJ2-7
V gene: TRBV28
CDR3 length: 14
clone size: many
D gene: TRBD1
CDR3 DNA: TGTGCCAGCAGCCCGGGACAGGGCGGCCTATTTCGGTACTTC
CDR3 protein: CASSPGQGGLFRYF

J gene: TRBJ2-1
V gene: TRBV28
CDR3 length: 15
clone size: .
D gene: .
CDR3 DNA: TGTGCCAGCAGTTTTGAAGGGACTCTTATTGATGAGCAGTTCTTC
CDR3 protein: CASSFEGTLIDEQFF

J gene: TRBJ1-5
V gene: TRBV10-3
CDR3 length: 17
clone size: many
D gene: TRBD1
CDR3 DNA: TGTGCCACCATGCCACATGGGACAGTTTATAGCAATCAGCCCCAGCATTTT
CDR3 protein: CATMPHGTVYSNQPQHF

J gene: TRBJ1-3
V gene: TRBV7-8
CDR3 length: 15
clone size: .
D gene: .
CDR3 DNA: TGTGCCAGCGGACCGGACGAAGATTCTGGAAACACCATATATTTT
CDR3 protein: CASGPDEDSGNTIYF

J gene: TRBJ2-3
V gene: TRBV15
CDR3 length: 17
clone size: few
D gene: .
CDR3 DNA: TGTGCCACCAGCAGAGCAGGGGCAGGGCGATCCACAGATACGCAGTATTTT
CDR3 protein: CATSRAGAGRSTDTQYF

J gene: TRBJ1-6
V gene: TRBV5-1
CDR3 length: 15
clone size: .
D gene: TRBD1
CDR3 DNA: TGCGCCAGCAGCCCAGTGACAGGGTGGAATTCACCCCTCCACTTT
CDR3 protein: CASSPVTGWNSPLHF

J gene: TRBJ1-2
V gene: TRBV5-8
CDR3 length: 13
clone size: .
D gene: .
CDR3 DNA: TGTGCCAGCAGCGGAAGAGGGACCCTCGGCTACACCTTC
CDR3 protein: CASSGRGTLGYTF

J gene: TRBJ2-7
V gene: TRBV5-1
CDR3 length: 14
clone size: few
D gene: .
CDR3 DNA: TGCGCCAGCAGCCCCACCGGGGTATCCTACGAGCAGTACTTC
CDR3 protein: CASSPTGVSYEQYF

J gene: TRBJ2-1
V gene: TRBV4-3
CDR3 length: 15
clone size: .
D gene: TRBD2
CDR3 DNA: TGCGCCAGCAGCCAAGAGGGCCGGGGGGGGTATGAGCAGTTCTTC
CDR3 protein: CASSQEGRGGYEQFF

J gene: TRBJ1-5
V gene: TRBV2
CDR3 length: 14
clone size: few
D gene: .
CDR3 DNA: TGTGCCAGCAGTTACAGGGTAGGGAATCAGCCCCAGCATTTT
CDR3 protein: CASSYRVGNQPQHF

J gene: TRBJ1-1
V gene: TRBV6-1
CDR3 length: 14
clone size: few
D gene: .
CDR3 DNA: TGTGCCAGCAGGGCAACCGGTGTGAACACTGAAGCTTTCTTT
CDR3 protein: CASRATGVNTEAFF

J gene: TRBJ2-7
V gene: TRBV4-3
CDR3 length: 15
clone size: .
D gene: .
CDR3 DNA: TGCTCCAGCAGCCCCCTTCCAGGTGACAGCTACGAGCAGTACTTC
CDR3 protein: CSSSPLPGDSYEQYF

J gene: TRBJ2-5
V gene: TRBV4-3
CDR3 length: 18
clone size: .
D gene: .
CDR3 DNA: TGCGCCAGCAGCCGAACCGAGGGGACGGGGATGTACCAAGAGACCCAGTACTTC
CDR3 protein: CASSRTEGTGMYQETQYF

J gene: TRBJ1-1
V gene: TRBV7-2
CDR3 length: 13
clone size: many
D gene: .
CDR3 DNA: TGTGCCAGCAGCTTAGAGAGTTGGACTGAAGCTTTCTTT
CDR3 protein: CASSLESWTEAFF

J gene: TRBJ1-2
V gene: TRBV6-1
CDR3 length: 13
clone size: .
D gene: TRBD1
CDR3 DNA: TGTGCCAGCAGTCCAACAGGGGGCCGTGGCTACACCTTC
CDR3 protein: CASSPTGGRGYTF

J gene: TRBJ2-1
V gene: TRBV24-1
CDR3 length: 16
clone size: .
D gene: TRBD2
CDR3 DNA: TGTGCCACCAGTGATCCTAGCGGGGGGGCCTCGGATGAGCAGTTCTTC
CDR3 protein: CATSDPSGGASDEQFF

J gene: TRBJ2-2
V gene: TRBV28
CDR3 length: 16
clone size: few
D gene: TRBD1
CDR3 DNA: TGTGCCAGCAAGCCCGACAGGGGGCCGGGCACCGGGGAGCTGTTTTTT
CDR3 protein: CASKPDRGPGTGELFF

J gene: TRBJ1-2
V gene: TRBV10-3
CDR3 length: 16
clone size: .
D gene: .
CDR3 DNA: TGTGCCATCGGACGGTCGTGGGACCCGGTCGACTATGGCTACACCTTC
CDR3 protein: CAIGRSWDPVDYGYTF

J gene: TRBJ2-1
V gene: TRBV7-3
CDR3 length: 16
clone size: .
D gene: TRBD2
CDR3 DNA: TGTGCCAGCAGCGTAACTAGCGGGGGCCTCTACAATGAGCAGTTCTTC
CDR3 protein: CASSVTSGGLYNEQFF

J gene: TRBJ1-1
V gene: TRBV12-3/TRBV12-4
CDR3 length: 14
clone size: many
D gene: .
CDR3 DNA: TGTGCCAGCAGTTTAGTTGCGAGGAACACTGAAGCTTTCTTT
CDR3 protein: CASSLVARNTEAFF

J gene: TRBJ1-2
V gene: TRBV29-1
CDR3 length: 13
clone size: .
D gene: .
CDR3 DNA: TGCAGCGTTGAGACCATAGATTTTGATGGCTACACCTTC
CDR3 protein: CSVETIDFDGYTF

J gene: TRBJ1-5
V gene: TRBV11-3
CDR3 length: 18
clone size: .
D gene: TRBD1
CDR3 DNA: TGTGCCAGCAGCTCCTTCTTCTTCGACAGGGGGCGAAGTCAGCCCCAGCATTTT
CDR3 protein: CASSSFFFDRGRSQPQHF

J gene: TRBJ1-2
V gene: TRBV4-1
CDR3 length: 12
clone size: .
D gene: .
CDR3 DNA: TGCGCCAGCAGCCCCCGCGGGGGGGTCTACACCTTC
CDR3 protein: CASSPRGGVYTF

J gene: TRBJ2-2
V gene: TRBV11-2
CDR3 length: 19
clone size: .
D gene: TRBD2
CDR3 DNA: TGTGCCAGCAGCTTAAAAAGGAGCGGGGAGACGAAGCGGACCGGGGAGCTGTTTTTT
CDR3 protein: CASSLKRSGETKRTGELFF

J gene: TRBJ1-5
V gene: TRBV28
CDR3 length: 14
clone size: many
D gene: .
CDR3 DNA: TGTGCCAGCAGTTCAGGGGCGGGGAATCAGCCCCAGCATTTT
CDR3 protein: CASSSGAGNQPQHF

J gene: TRBJ1-1
V gene: TRBV2
CDR3 length: 12
clone size: few
D gene: .
CDR3 DNA: TGTGCCAGCAGTGAAAAGGGCACTGAAGCTTTCTTT
CDR3 protein: CASSEKGTEAFF

J gene: TRBJ2-2
V gene: TRBV6-8
CDR3 length: 14
clone size: .
D gene: .
CDR3 DNA: TGTGCCAGCAGTTACTCGAAAACCCTCGGGGAGCTGTTTTTT
CDR3 protein: CASSYSKTLGELFF

J gene: TRBJ2-3
V gene: TRBV14
CDR3 length: 16
clone size: .
D gene: .
CDR3 DNA: TGTGCCAGCAGCCCCACTGGCGGGGCTAGCACAGATACGCAGTATTTT
CDR3 protein: CASSPTGGASTDTQYF

J gene: TRBJ2-3
V gene: TRBV7-2
CDR3 length: 16
clone size: many
D gene: .
CDR3 DNA: TGTGCCAGCAGCTTAAGGCCTCGCGGGGTGGGAGATACGCAGTATTTT
CDR3 protein: CASSLRPRGVGDTQYF

J gene: TRBJ1-1
V gene: TRBV7-8
CDR3 length: 14
clone size: many
D gene: .
CDR3 DNA: TGTGCCAGCAGCCCCGAGACAGATAACACTGAAGCTTTCTTT
CDR3 protein: CASSPETDNTEAFF

J gene: TRBJ1-2
V gene: TRBV5-6
CDR3 length: 15
clone size: .
D gene: .
CDR3 DNA: TGTGCCAGCAGCTTGGCCGTGACTTCAAACTATGGCTACACCTTC
CDR3 protein: CASSLAVTSNYGYTF

J gene: TRBJ1-6
V gene: TRBV4-1
CDR3 length: 12
clone size: .
D gene: .
CDR3 DNA: TGCGCCAGCAGCCAAGTGGGTTCCCCCCGCCACTTT
CDR3 protein: CASSQVGSPRHF

J gene: TRBJ2-5
V gene: TRBV7-2
CDR3 length: 13
clone size: many
D gene: TRBD2
CDR3 DNA: TGTGCCAGCAGCTTAGGGATAGCGGGGGACAACCTCTTC
CDR3 protein: CASSLGIAGDNLF

J gene: TRBJ2-7
V gene: TRBV6-8
CDR3 length: 12
clone size: few
D gene: .
CDR3 DNA: TGTGCCAGCAGAACTAGCAGCTACGAGCAGTACTTC
CDR3 protein: CASRTSSYEQYF

J gene: TRBJ1-5
V gene: TRBV24-1
CDR3 length: 13
clone size: many
D gene: .
CDR3 DNA: TGTGCCACCAGTGGAGGTCTCAATCAGCCCCAGCATTTT
CDR3 protein: CATSGGLNQPQHF

J gene: TRBJ1-1
V gene: TRBV12-3/TRBV12-4
CDR3 length: 17
clone size: .
D gene: TRBD1
CDR3 DNA: TGTGCCAGCAGTTTATCTCTTGGGGGACAGGGAGACACTGAAGCTTTCTTT
CDR3 protein: CASSLSLGGQGDTEAFF

J gene: TRBJ1-6
V gene: TRBV4-1
CDR3 length: 16
clone size: many
D gene: TRBD1
CDR3 DNA: TGCGCCAGCAGACAAACCGACAGGGTCCCGAATTCACCCCTCCACTTT
CDR3 protein: CASRQTDRVPNSPLHF

J gene: TRBJ1-1
V gene: TRBV29-1
CDR3 length: 13
clone size: once
D gene: .
CDR3 DNA: TGCAGCGTTCGGTCCGGGACACCGCTAGAAGCTTTCTTT
CDR3 protein: CSVRSGTPLEAFF

J gene: TRBJ1-5
V gene: TRBV5-6
CDR3 length: 15
clone size: .
D gene: .
CDR3 DNA: TGTGCCAGCAGCCTGACAGCGGCGGTTGATCAGCCCCAGCATTTT
CDR3 protein: CASSLTAAVDQPQHF

J gene: TRBJ1-2
V gene: TRBV18
CDR3 length: 16
clone size: .
D gene: .
CDR3 DNA: TGTGCCAGCTCGTTAAACCCCAGGGATATTAACTATGGCTACACCTTC
CDR3 protein: CASSLNPRDINYGYTF

J gene: TRBJ1-6
V gene: TRBV27
CDR3 length: 15
clone size: .
D gene: TRBD1
CDR3 DNA: TGTGCCAGCTCCCAACGGGGACAGCTTAATTCACCCCTCCACTTT
CDR3 protein: CASSQRGQLNSPLHF

J gene: TRBJ2-1
V gene: TRBV19
CDR3 length: 15
clone size: .
D gene: TRBD1
CDR3 DNA: TGTGCCAGTAGTTCCGGACAGGGGCGCTTCAATGAGCAGTTCTTC
CDR3 protein: CASSSGQGRFNEQFF

J gene: TRBJ1-1
V gene: TRBV19
CDR3 length: 13
clone size: few
D gene: .
CDR3 DNA: TGTGCCAGTAGTATGTACGATAACACTGAAGCTTTCTTT
CDR3 protein: CASSMYDNTEAFF

J gene: TRBJ2-1
V gene: TRBV25-1
CDR3 length: 14
clone size: .
D gene: .
CDR3 DNA: TGTGCCAGCAGTGAATACGGTACAATCGGAGGCTCATGCTTC
CDR3 protein: CASSEYGTIGGSCF

J gene: TRBJ1-3
V gene: TRBV12-3/TRBV12-4
CDR3 length: 13
clone size: few
D gene: .
CDR3 DNA: TGTGCCACCCGACAGTTCTCTGGAAACACCATATATTTT
CDR3 protein: CATRQFSGNTIYF